The 13 T cell receptor beta chains reported below all come from one sample, sequenced in a study of blood T cell repertoires in COVID-19. Sequenced by immunoSEQ multiplex PCR; TCRdb stores in-frame clones only, minus some. The repertoire holds approximately 140,000 clones, just under 85% seen once, with roughly 3% in the top ten. The sequenced material came from peripheral blood. The receptors shown here come from a middle-aged woman with active or convalescent COVID-19.

CDR3 loop: CASSQRGAYNEQFF. CDR3 bases: TGTGCCAGCAGCCAGCGGGGGGCTTACAATGAGCAGTTCTTC. This chain joins TRBV2 and TRBJ2-1; 9 bases line up with TRBD2. The CDR3 is 14 amino acids. Germline assignment: CDR1 SNHLY and CDR2 FYNNEI. J lost 4 bases, V lost 6 bases, and 4 bases had no gene match. The entire variable domain, with the rest obtained from reference TRBV2 and TRBJ2-1, is as follows: EPEVTQTPSHQVTQMGQEVILRCVPISNHLYFYWYRQILGQKVEFLVSFYNNEISEKSEIFDDQFSVERPDGSNFTLKIRSTKLEDSAMYFCASSQRGAYNEQFFGPGTRLTVL.

The genes are TRBV5-1 and TRBJ2-3, with D possibly being TRBD2 (6 bases). The CDR3 covers 15 residues. Trimming pared 0 bases from V and 6 bases from J, leaving 14 bases between. Germline V lookup: CDR1 SGHRS, CDR2 YFSETQ. CDR3 coding DNA: TGCGCCAGCAGCTTGGGACTAGTCGCAATCGATACGCAGTATTTT. Protein product: CASSLGLVAIDTQYF.

This chain joins TRBV4-1 and TRBJ1-2, with 10 bases fitting TRBD1. Looked up from germline, CDR1 is MGHRA and CDR2 is YSYEKL. Losses at the gene ends were 3 bases for V and 5 bases for J; bases not matched to a gene: 6. There are 15 residues in the CDR3. CDR3 loop: CASSQPGQGVYGYTF. The CDR3 nucleotides are TGCGCCAGCAGCCAGCCCGGACAGGGGGTTTATGGCTACACCTTC.

The J gene is TRBJ1-2, the V gene TRBV3-1 (or the pseudogene TRBV3-2); 8 nucleotides agree with TRBD1. The CDR3 covers 14 residues. CDR1 LGHDT and CDR2 YNNKEL come from the germline V gene (reference sequence). Trimming at V came to 5 bases and at J to 4 bases, leaving 6 bases not matched to a gene. The CDR3 DNA sequence: TGTGCCAGCAGCGAGGGGACAGGACCCTATGGCTACACCTTC. As protein: CASSEGTGPYGYTF.

This clone was seen just once. The J gene is TRBJ2-1, the V gene TRBV14; 7 nucleotides align to TRBD1. The V gene's germline CDR1 is SGHDN and CDR2 FVKESK. The length of the CDR3 is 15 residues. J lost 4 bases, V lost 5 bases, and 8 bases had no gene match. The CDR3 DNA is TGTGCCAGCAGCAGTTGGACAGGTTCTTACAATGAGCAGTTCTTC. Translating gives CASSSWTGSYNEQFF.

The chain uses TRBV3-1 (or the pseudogene TRBV3-2) and TRBJ2-1, with D perhaps matching TRBD2 (7 bases). V was trimmed by 2 bases and J by 8 bases, leaving 19 bases between them. The CDR3 is made up of 16 amino acids. The germline V gene encodes CDR1 LGHDT and CDR2 YNNKEL (reference sequence). Written as DNA, the CDR3 is TGTGCCAGCAGCCAAACCGGACTAGGGGGGTGGTATGAGCAGTTCTTC. Its protein product is CASSQTGLGGWYEQFF.

The chain recombines TRBV7-2 with TRBJ1-2, with TRBD1 matching over 8 bases. V lost 0 bases, J lost 7 bases, and 4 bases stayed unmatched. The germline gives CDR1 SGHTA, CDR2 FQGNSA. The CDR3 has 14 amino acids. Here the CDR3 reads CASSLAQDRAGYTF. The CDR3 DNA follows: TGTGCCAGCAGCTTAGCGCAGGACAGGGCTGGCTACACCTTC.

The J gene is TRBJ1-1, the V gene TRBV9; no firm D call. The CDR3 extends over 15 amino acids. Germline V gene lookup returns CDR1 SGDLS and CDR2 YYNGEE. Trimming cost V 4 bases and J 4 bases, with 17 bases left between them. CDR3 sequence: CASSPGPGRGTEAFF. DNA of the CDR3: TGTGCCAGCAGCCCCGGACCTGGCCGGGGCACTGAAGCTTTCTTT.

The gene calls are TRBV19 and TRBJ1-5; TRBD1 matches at 7 bases. The CDR3 totals 18 residues. In germline, CDR1 is LNHDA, CDR2 SQIVND (reference sequence). J was trimmed by 3 bases and V by 4 bases; bases with no gene match: 15. CDR3 loop: CASSRSTLRTGTNQPQHF. The CDR3 nucleotides are TGTGCCAGTAGTAGGTCAACTCTTAGGACAGGCACCAATCAGCCCCAGCATTTT.

The DNA for the CDR3 is TGTGCCAGCAGTGAAAGCACTCCGAACACTGAAGCTTTCTTT. Its translation: CASSESTPNTEAFF. The chain links TRBV2 to TRBJ1-1; D remains ambiguous. The CDR3 spans 14 residues. Germline V gives CDR1 SNHLY, CDR2 FYNNEI. Trimming removed 2 bases at V and 1 base at J, with 8 bases between.

The chain couples TRBV12-3 or TRBV12-4 to TRBJ1-2, with unresolved D. There are 12 residues in the CDR3. Trimming took off 2 bases at V and 5 bases at J, with 6 bases between the two ends. The CDR3 DNA is TGTGCCAGCAGTTTAACACAGTATGGCTACACCTTC. Translated: CASSLTQYGYTF.

This clone was detected a few times. The genes are TRBV2 and TRBJ1-5; D remains unclear. The CDR3 is 14 residues long. Germline V gene sequence: CDR1 SNHLY, CDR2 FYNNEI. Trimming cost V 7 bases and J 5 bases, with 15 bases left between them. CDR3 in DNA: TGTGCCAGCACCGAGGTAAATGGAGATCAGCCCCAGCATTTT. It translates to CASTEVNGDQPQHF.

The chain has TRBV4-3 and TRBJ1-1; TRBD1 aligns across 9 bases. The ends lost 2 bases at V and 0 bases at J; junction bases unmatched: 4. The CDR3 loop spans 16 amino acids. Germline V gene sequence: CDR1 LGHNA, CDR2 YSLEER. The CDR3 here is CASSQRDRGMNTEAFF. The CDR3 DNA reads as TGCGCCAGCAGCCAACGAGACAGGGGGATGAACACTGAAGCTTTCTTT.